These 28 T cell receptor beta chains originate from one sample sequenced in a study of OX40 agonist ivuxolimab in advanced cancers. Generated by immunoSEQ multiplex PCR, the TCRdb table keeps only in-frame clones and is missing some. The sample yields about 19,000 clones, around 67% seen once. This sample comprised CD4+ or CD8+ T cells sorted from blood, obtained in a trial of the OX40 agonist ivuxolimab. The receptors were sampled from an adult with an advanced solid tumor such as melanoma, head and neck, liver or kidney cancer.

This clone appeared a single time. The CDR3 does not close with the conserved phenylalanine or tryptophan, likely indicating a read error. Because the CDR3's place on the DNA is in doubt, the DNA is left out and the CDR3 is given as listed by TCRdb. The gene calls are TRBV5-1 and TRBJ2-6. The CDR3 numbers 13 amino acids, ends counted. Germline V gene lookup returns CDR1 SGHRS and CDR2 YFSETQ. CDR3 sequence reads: CASAYTSVHKVGL.

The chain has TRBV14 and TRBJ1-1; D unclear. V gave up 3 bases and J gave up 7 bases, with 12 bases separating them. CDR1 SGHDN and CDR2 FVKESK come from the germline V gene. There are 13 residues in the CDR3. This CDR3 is CASSQSLGLEAFF. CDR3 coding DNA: TGTGCCAGCAGCCAGAGCTTAGGGCTTGAAGCTTTCTTT.

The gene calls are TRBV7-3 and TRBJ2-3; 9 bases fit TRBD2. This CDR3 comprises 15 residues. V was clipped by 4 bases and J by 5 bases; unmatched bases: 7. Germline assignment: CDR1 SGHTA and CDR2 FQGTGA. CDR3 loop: CASSSTSGSGDTQYF. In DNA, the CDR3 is TGTGCCAGCAGCTCAACTAGCGGGTCGGGAGATACGCAGTATTTT.

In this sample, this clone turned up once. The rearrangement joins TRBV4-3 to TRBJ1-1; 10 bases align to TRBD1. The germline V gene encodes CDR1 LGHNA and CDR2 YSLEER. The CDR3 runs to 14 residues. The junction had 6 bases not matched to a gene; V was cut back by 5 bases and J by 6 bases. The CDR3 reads CASSSGTGVPEAFF. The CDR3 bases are TGCGCCAGCAGCTCCGGGACAGGGGTCCCTGAAGCTTTCTTT.

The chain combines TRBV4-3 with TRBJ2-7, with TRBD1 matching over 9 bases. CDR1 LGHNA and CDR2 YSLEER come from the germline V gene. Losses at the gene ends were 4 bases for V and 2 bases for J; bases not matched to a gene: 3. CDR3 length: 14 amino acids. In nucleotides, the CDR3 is TGCGCCAGCAGCCTAGGACAGGGGACCTACGAGCAGTACTTC. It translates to CASSLGQGTYEQYF.

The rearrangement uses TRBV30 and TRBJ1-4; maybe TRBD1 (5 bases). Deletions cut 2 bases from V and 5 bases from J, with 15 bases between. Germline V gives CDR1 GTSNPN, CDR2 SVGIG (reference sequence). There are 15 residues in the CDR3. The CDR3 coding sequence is TGTGCCTGGAGTCCCCGGGGCCTGGGGAATGAAAAACTGTTTTTT. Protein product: CAWSPRGLGNEKLFF.

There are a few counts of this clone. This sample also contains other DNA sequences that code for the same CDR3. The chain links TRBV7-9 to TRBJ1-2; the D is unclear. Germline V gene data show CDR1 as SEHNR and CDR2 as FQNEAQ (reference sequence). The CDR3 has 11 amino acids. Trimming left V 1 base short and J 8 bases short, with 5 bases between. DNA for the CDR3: TGTGCCAGCAGCTTAGATTACGGCTACACCTTC. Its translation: CASSLDYGYTF.

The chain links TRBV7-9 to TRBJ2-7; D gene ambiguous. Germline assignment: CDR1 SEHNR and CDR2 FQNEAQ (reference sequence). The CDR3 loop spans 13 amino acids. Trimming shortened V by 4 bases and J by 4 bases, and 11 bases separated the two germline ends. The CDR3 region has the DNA TGTGCCAGCAGCTCAGTAGGGTCATACGAGCAGTACTTC. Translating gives CASSSVGSYEQYF.

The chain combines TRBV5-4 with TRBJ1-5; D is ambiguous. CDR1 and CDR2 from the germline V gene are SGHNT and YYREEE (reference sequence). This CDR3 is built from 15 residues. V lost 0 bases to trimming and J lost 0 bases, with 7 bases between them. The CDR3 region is CASSLDRNSNQPQHF. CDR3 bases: TGTGCCAGCAGCTTGGACCGAAATAGCAATCAGCCCCAGCATTTT.

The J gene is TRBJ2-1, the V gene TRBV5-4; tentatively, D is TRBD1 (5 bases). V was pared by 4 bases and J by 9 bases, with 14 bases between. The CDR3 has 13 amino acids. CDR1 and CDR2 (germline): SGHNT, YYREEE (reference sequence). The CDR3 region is CASSTGQGPEQFF. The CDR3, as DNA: TGTGCCAGCAGCACAGGTCAGGGCCCTGAGCAGTTCTTC. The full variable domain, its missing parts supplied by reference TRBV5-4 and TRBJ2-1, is ETGVTQSPTHLIKTRGQQVTLRCSSQSGHNTVSWYQQALGQGPQFIFQYYREEENGRGNFPPRFSGLQFPNYSSELNVNALELDDSALYLCASSTGQGPEQFFGPGTRLTVL.

The CDR3 loop is CASSLVGISYEQYF. CDR3 DNA sequence: TGTGCCAGCAGCTTGGTGGGGATCTCCTACGAGCAGTACTTC. The chain uses TRBV5-6 and TRBJ2-7; D is uncertain. The germline gives CDR1 SGHDT, CDR2 YYEEEE. The V end lost 0 bases, the J end lost 0 bases, and 7 bases lay between the germline ends. The CDR3 spans 14 residues.

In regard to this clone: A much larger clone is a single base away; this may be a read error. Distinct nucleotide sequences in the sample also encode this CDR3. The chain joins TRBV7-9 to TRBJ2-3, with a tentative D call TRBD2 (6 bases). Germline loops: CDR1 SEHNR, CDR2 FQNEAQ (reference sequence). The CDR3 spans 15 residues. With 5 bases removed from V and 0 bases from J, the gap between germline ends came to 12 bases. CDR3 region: CASSPPGVSTDTQYF. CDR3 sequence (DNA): TGTGCCAGCAGCCCCCCGGGGGTTAGCACAGATACGCAGTATTTT. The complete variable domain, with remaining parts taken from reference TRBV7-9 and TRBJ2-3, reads DTGVSQNPRHKITKRGQNVTFRCDPISEHNRLYWYRQTLGQGPEFLTYFQNEAQLEKSRLLSDRFSAERPKGSFSTLEIQRTEQGDSAMYLCASSPPGVSTDTQYFGPGTRLTVL.

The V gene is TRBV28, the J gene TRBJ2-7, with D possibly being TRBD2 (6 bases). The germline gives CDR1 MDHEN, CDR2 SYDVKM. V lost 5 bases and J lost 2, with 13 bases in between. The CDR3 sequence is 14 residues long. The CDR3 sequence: CASSPSGLPYEQYF. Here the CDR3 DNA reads TGTGCCAGCAGTCCCAGCGGACTACCCTACGAGCAGTACTTC.

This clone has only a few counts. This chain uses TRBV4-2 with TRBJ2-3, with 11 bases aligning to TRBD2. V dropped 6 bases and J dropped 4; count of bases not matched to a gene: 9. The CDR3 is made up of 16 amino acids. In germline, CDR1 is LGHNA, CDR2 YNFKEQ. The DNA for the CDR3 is TGTGCCAGCAGTCCTACTACTAGCGGGAGCTCAGATACGCAGTATTTT. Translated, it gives CASSPTTSGSSDTQYF.

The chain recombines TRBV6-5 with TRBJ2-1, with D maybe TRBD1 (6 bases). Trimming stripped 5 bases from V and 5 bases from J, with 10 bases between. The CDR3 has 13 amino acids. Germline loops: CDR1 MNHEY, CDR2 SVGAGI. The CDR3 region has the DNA TGTGCCAGCAGTGCCACAGGGAACAATGAGCAGTTCTTC. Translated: CASSATGNNEQFF.

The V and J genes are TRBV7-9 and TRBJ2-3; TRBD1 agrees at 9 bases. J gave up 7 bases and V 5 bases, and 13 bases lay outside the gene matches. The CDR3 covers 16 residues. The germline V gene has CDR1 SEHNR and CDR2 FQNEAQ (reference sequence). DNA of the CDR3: TGTGCCAGCAGCCCCCGGACAGGGGAAAGGAGCTATACGCAGTATTTT. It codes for CASSPRTGERSYTQYF.

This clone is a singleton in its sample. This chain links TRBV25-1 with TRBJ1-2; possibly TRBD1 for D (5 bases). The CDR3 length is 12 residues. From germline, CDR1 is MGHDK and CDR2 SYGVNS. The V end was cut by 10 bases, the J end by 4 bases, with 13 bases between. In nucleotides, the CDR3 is TGTGCCACCAGGCAGGGCTCCTATGGCTACACCTTC. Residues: CATRQGSYGYTF.

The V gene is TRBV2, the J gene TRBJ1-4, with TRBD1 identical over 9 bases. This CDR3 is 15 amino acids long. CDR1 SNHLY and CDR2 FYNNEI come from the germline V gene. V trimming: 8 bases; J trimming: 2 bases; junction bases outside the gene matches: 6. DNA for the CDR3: TGTGCCAGCTTTGGACAGGGGAAGACTAATGAAAAACTGTTTTTT. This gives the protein CASFGQGKTNEKLFF.

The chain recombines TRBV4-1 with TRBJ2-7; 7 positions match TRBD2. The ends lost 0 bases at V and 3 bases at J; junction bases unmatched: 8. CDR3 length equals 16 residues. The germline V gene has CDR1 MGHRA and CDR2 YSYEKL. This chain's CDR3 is CASSQDRGGSLYEQYF. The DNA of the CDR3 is TGCGCCAGCAGCCAAGATCGGGGCGGGAGTCTCTACGAGCAGTACTTC.

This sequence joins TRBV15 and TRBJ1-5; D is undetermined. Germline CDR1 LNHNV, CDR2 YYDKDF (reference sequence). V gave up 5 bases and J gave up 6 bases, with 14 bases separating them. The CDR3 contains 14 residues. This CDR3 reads CATSSGYKGQPQHF. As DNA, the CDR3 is TGTGCCACCAGCTCCGGATATAAGGGTCAGCCCCAGCATTTT.

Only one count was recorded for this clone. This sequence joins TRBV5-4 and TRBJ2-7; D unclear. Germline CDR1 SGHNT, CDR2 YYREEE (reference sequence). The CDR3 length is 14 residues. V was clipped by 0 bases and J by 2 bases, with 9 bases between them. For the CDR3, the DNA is TGTGCCAGCAGCTTGGGATCCCCGCCCTACGAGCAGTACTTC. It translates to CASSLGSPPYEQYF. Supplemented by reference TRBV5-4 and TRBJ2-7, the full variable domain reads ETGVTQSPTHLIKTRGQQVTLRCSSQSGHNTVSWYQQALGQGPQFIFQYYREEENGRGNFPPRFSGLQFPNYSSELNVNALELDDSALYLCASSLGSPPYEQYFGPGTRLTVT.

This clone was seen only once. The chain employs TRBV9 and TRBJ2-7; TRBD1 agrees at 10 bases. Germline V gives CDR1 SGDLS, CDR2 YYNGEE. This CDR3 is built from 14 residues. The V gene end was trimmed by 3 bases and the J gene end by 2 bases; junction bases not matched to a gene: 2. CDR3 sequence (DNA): TGTGCCAGCAGCGAAGGGACAGGGGCCTACGAGCAGTACTTC. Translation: CASSEGTGAYEQYF.

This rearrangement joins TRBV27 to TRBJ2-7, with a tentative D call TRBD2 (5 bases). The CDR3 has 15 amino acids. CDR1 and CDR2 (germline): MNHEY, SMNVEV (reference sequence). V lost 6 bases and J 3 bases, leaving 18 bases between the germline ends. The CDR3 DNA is TGTGCCAGCAGGCCCCTGGACTGGGCCCACTACGAGCAGTACTTC. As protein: CASRPLDWAHYEQYF.

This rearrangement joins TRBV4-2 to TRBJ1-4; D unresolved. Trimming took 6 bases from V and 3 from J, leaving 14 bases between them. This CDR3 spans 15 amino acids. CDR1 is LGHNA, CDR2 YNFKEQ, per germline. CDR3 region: CASSSDTAANEKLFF. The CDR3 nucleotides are TGTGCCAGCAGTTCCGACACAGCAGCTAATGAAAAACTGTTTTTT.

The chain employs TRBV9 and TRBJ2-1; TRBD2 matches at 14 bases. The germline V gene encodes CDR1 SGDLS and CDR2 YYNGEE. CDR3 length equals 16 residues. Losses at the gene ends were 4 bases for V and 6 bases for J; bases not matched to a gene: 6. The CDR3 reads CASSLGLAGVGNEQFF. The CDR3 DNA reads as TGTGCCAGCAGCCTGGGACTAGCGGGAGTCGGCAATGAGCAGTTCTTC.

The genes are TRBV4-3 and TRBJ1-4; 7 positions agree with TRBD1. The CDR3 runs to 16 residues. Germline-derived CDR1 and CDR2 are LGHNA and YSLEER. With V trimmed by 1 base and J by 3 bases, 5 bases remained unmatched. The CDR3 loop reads CASSQVPQGANEKLFF. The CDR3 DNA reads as TGCGCCAGCAGCCAAGTCCCCCAGGGGGCTAATGAAAAACTGTTTTTT.

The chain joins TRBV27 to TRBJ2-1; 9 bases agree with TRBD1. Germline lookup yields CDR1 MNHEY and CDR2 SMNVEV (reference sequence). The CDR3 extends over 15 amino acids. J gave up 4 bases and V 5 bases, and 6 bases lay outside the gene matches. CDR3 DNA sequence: TGTGCCAGCAGTCTGACAGGGGGATTGTACAATGAGCAGTTCTTC. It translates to CASSLTGGLYNEQFF.

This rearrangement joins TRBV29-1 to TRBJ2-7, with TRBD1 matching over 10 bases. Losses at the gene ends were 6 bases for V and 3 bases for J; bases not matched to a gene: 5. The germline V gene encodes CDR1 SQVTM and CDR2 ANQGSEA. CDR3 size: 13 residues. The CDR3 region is CSVTGQGFYEQYF. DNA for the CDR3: TGCAGCGTCACGGGACAGGGGTTCTACGAGCAGTACTTC.